This T cell receptor beta chain was identified in a study of naive and memory T cell subsets. Findings of the study overall: In CD4 and CD8 cells, diversity dropped from naive through EMRA. Findings for naive and memory subsets could not be checked against ground truth.

J gave up 6 bases and V 1 base, and 6 bases lay outside the gene matches. The CDR3 totals 15 residues. CDR1 is MNHEY and CDR2 is SMNVEV in the germline V gene (reference sequence). Concerning this clonotype: Its cognate antigen is unknown.

The beta constant-region primer was an equimolar mix of two oligonucleotides covering TRBC1 and TRBC2. Ligated cDNA was amplified by four rounds of PCR with nested alpha and beta constant-region primers and SP2. Ligation attached a single-stranded oligonucleotide with a 12-nucleotide UMI and the SP2 primer to the cDNA 3' end. A single record per CDR3 protein comes from TCRdb applying MiXCR to the UMI-ligation and nested PCR reads. The sample lists 100,000 to 150,000 distinct CDR3 sequences, approximately 37% occurring once. The sample taken for sequencing was central memory CD4+ T cells from blood. The clonotype was recovered from a human donor in good health. The rearrangement links TRBV27 to TRBJ2-1; the match to TRBD1 covers 7 bases. CDR3 sequence: CASSLWDSLANEQFF. In nucleotides, the CDR3 is TGTGCCAGCAGTTTATGGGACAGTTTGGCCAATGAGCAGTTCTTC.